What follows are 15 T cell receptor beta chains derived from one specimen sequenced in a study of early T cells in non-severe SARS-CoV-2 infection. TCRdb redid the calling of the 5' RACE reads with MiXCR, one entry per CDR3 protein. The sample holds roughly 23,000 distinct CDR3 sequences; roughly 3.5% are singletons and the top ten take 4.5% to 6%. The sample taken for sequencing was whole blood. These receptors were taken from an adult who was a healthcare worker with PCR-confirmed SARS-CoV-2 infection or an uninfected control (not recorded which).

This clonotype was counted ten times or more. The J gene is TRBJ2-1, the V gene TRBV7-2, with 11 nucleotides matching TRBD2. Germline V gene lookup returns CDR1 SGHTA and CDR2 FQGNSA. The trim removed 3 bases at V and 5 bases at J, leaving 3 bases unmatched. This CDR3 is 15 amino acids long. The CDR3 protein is CASSFSGGANNEQFF. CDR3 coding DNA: TGTGCCAGCAGCTTTAGCGGGGGGGCCAACAATGAGCAGTTCTTC.

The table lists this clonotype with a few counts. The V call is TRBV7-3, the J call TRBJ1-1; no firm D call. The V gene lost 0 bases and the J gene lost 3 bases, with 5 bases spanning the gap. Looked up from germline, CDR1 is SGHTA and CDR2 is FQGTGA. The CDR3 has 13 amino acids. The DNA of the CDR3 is TGTGCCAGCAGCTTAACTCCGGACACTGAAGCTTTCTTT. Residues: CASSLTPDTEAFF. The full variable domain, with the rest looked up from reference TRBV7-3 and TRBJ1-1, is GAGVSQTPSNKVTEKGKYVELRCDPISGHTALYWYRQSLGQGPEFLIYFQGTGAADDSGLPNDRFFAVRPEGSVSTLKIQRTERGDSAVYLCASSLTPDTEAFFGQGTRLTVV.

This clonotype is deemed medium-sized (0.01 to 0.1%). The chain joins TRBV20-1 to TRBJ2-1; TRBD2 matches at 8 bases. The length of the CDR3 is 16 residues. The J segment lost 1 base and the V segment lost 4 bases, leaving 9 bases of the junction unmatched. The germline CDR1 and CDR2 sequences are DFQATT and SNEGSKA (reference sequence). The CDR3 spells CSATKRTGGSYNEQFF. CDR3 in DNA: TGCAGTGCTACCAAGAGGACGGGAGGGTCCTACAATGAGCAGTTCTTC.

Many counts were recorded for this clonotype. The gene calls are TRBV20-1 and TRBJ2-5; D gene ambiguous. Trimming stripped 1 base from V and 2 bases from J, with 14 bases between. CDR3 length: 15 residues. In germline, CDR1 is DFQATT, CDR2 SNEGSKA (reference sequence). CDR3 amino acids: CSARGILLGQETQYF. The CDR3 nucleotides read TGCAGTGCTAGAGGGATTTTACTGGGGCAAGAGACCCAGTACTTC.

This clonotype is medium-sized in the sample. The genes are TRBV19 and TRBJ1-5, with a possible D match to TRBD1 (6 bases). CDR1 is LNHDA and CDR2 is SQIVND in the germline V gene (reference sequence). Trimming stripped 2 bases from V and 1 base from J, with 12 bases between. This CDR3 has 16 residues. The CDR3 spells CASSIRGGWSNQPQHF. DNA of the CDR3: TGTGCCAGTAGTATAAGGGGGGGCTGGAGCAATCAGCCCCAGCATTTT.

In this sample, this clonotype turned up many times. The CDR3 DNA is TGTGCCAGCAGTTCTGCGGCCGCATACGAGCAGTACTTC. It specifies CASSSAAAYEQYF. V and J are TRBV28 and TRBJ2-7; D is ambiguous. In germline, CDR1 is MDHEN, CDR2 SYDVKM. V was trimmed by 4 bases and J by 4 bases, leaving 11 bases between them. The CDR3 is 13 residues long.

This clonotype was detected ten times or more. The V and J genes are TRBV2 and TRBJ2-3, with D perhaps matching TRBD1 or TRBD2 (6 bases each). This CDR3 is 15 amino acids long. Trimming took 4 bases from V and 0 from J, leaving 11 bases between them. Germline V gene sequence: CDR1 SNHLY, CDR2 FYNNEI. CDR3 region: CASSGEGGSTDTQYF. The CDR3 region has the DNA TGTGCCAGCAGTGGAGAGGGGGGTAGCACAGATACGCAGTATTTT.

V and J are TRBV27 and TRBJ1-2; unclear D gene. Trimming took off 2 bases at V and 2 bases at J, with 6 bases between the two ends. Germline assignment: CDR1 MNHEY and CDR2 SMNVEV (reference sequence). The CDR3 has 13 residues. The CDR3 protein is CASSLLGNYGYTF. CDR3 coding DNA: TGTGCCAGCAGTTTACTAGGGAACTATGGCTACACCTTC.

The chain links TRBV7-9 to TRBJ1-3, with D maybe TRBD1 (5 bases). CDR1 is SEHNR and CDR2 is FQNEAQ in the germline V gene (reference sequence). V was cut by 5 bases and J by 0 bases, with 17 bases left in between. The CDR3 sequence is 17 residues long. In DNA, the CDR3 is TGTGCCAGCAGCGGGGGGACCGCCGATCTCTCTGGAAACACCATATATTTT. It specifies CASSGGTADLSGNTIYF.

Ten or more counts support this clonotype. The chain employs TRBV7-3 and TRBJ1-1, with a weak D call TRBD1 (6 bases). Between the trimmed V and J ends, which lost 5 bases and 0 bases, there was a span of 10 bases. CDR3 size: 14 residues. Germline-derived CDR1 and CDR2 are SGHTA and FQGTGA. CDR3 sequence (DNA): TGTGCCAGCAGCCATGGACAGATGAACACTGAAGCTTTCTTT. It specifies CASSHGQMNTEAFF.

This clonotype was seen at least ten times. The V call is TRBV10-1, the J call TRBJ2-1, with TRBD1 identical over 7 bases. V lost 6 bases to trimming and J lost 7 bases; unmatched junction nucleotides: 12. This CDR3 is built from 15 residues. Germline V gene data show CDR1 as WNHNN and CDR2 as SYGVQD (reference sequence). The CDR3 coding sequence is TGCGCCAGCAGCCCGTTGGGGACAGCCCTAAATGAGCAGTTCTTC. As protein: CASSPLGTALNEQFF.

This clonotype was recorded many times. CDR3 DNA sequence: TGCAGCGTTCGGGACAGGGAAAATGGCGAGCAGTACTTC. Translating it yields CSVRDRENGEQYF. This rearrangement joins TRBV29-1 to TRBJ2-7; 9 bases align to TRBD1. Trimming took 5 bases from V and 6 from J; bases not matched to a gene: 8. The CDR3 covers 13 residues. CDR1 SQVTM and CDR2 ANQGSEA come from the germline V gene.

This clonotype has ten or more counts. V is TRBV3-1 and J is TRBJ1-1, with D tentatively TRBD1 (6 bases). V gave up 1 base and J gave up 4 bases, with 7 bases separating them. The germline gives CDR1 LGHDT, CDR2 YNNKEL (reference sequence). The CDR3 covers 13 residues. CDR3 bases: TGTGCCAGCAGCCAAGGGACAGCCACTGAAGCTTTCTTT. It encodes CASSQGTATEAFF.

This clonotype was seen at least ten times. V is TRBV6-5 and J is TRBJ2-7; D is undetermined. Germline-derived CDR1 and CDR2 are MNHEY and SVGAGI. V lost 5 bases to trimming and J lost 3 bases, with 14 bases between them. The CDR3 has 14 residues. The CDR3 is CASSLGPWGYEQYF. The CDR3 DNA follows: TGTGCCAGCAGTCTTGGGCCTTGGGGCTACGAGCAGTACTTC.

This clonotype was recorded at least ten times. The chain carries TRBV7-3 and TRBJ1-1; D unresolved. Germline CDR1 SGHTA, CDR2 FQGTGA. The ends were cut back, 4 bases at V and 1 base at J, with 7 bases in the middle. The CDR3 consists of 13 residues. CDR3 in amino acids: CASSSNTNTEAFF. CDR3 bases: TGTGCCAGCAGCTCAAACACGAACACTGAAGCTTTCTTT.